This T cell receptor (beta chain) was recorded in a study of graft-versus-host responses after intestinal transplantation. Study as a whole: Following induction with anti-thymocyte globulin, all recipients were given tacrolimus and steroids for two to three years.

Worth noting for this clone: What it recognizes is unknown.

The repertoire was sequenced with immunoSEQ multiplex PCR; TCRdb's copy has only in-frame clones and lacks some. Of about 90,000 clones listed, roughly 90% were seen once; the top ten hold around 0.53%. General study points: Patients who carried graft-donor T cell macrochimerism also had high graft-versus-host to host-versus-graft clonal ratios in their allografts.

Trimming took 4 bases from V and 7 from J; bases not matched to a gene: 2. CDR1 and CDR2 from the germline V gene are SNHLY and FYNNEI. The CDR3 spans 14 residues. This chain links TRBV2 with TRBJ1-6; 9 bases line up with TRBD1. The source material was unstimulated CD8+ T cells sorted from spleen or lymph node cells, sampled before intestinal transplant. The TCR originated in a human donor who received an intestinal transplant. CDR3 in DNA: TGTGCCAGCAGTGGGGGGACAGGGAATTCACCCCTCCACTTT. Amino acid sequence: CASSGGTGNSPLHF.